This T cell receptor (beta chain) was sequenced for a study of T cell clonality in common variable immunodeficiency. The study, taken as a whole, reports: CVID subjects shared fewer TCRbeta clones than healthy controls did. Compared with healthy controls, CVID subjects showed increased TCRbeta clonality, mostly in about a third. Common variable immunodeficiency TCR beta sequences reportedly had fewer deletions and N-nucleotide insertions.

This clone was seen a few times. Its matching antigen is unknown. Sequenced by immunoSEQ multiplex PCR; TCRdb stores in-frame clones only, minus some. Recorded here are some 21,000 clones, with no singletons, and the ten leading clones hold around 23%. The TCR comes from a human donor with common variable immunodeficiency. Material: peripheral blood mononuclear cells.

The CDR3 region is CASSPSGTVNIQYF. The CDR3 DNA, read in part, is TGTGCCAGCAGTCCCTCGGGGACAGTCAACATT. V usage is TRBV2 and J usage is TRBJ2-4; 7 bases are shared with TRBD1. The observed sequence ends 3 residues before the CDR3 terminus, with the missing tail filled in from the germline J gene. The CDR3 loop spans 14 amino acids. CDR1 is SNHLY, CDR2 FYNNEI, per germline. V trimming: 5 bases; J trimming: 7 bases; junction bases outside the gene matches: 8.